This entry describes one T cell receptor beta chain. Its cognate antigen is unknown. This sample is part of a study of cytomegalovirus exposure and HLA in healthy donors. About the study: Among over 350 genotyped donors, around 80% fell in the Caucasian-associated ancestry cluster.

V was shortened by 6 bases and J by 0 bases, with 8 bases between the two germline ends. This CDR3 spans 13 amino acids. Per the germline V gene, CDR1 is SNHLY and CDR2 is FYNNEI. Study results and limitations: In a later analysis, at a false discovery rate of 0.05, over 15,000 TCR beta sequences were associated with HLA alleles.

The PCR made use of 60 Vbeta and 13 Jbeta primers. The data were produced by immunoSEQ multiplex PCR, yet TCRdb's version contains in-frame clones alone and is incomplete. Listed are 70,000 to 80,000 clones; roughly 2.8% falls within the top ten. The specimen was PBMCs. This rearrangement joins TRBV2 to TRBJ1-1; D may be TRBD1 (5 bases). The receptor's source is a man aged 40-50 years in good health and CMV-seronegative. DNA of the CDR3: TGTGCCAGCAGCGGGGACTTGAACACTGAAGCTTTCTTT. Its protein product is CASSGDLNTEAFF.